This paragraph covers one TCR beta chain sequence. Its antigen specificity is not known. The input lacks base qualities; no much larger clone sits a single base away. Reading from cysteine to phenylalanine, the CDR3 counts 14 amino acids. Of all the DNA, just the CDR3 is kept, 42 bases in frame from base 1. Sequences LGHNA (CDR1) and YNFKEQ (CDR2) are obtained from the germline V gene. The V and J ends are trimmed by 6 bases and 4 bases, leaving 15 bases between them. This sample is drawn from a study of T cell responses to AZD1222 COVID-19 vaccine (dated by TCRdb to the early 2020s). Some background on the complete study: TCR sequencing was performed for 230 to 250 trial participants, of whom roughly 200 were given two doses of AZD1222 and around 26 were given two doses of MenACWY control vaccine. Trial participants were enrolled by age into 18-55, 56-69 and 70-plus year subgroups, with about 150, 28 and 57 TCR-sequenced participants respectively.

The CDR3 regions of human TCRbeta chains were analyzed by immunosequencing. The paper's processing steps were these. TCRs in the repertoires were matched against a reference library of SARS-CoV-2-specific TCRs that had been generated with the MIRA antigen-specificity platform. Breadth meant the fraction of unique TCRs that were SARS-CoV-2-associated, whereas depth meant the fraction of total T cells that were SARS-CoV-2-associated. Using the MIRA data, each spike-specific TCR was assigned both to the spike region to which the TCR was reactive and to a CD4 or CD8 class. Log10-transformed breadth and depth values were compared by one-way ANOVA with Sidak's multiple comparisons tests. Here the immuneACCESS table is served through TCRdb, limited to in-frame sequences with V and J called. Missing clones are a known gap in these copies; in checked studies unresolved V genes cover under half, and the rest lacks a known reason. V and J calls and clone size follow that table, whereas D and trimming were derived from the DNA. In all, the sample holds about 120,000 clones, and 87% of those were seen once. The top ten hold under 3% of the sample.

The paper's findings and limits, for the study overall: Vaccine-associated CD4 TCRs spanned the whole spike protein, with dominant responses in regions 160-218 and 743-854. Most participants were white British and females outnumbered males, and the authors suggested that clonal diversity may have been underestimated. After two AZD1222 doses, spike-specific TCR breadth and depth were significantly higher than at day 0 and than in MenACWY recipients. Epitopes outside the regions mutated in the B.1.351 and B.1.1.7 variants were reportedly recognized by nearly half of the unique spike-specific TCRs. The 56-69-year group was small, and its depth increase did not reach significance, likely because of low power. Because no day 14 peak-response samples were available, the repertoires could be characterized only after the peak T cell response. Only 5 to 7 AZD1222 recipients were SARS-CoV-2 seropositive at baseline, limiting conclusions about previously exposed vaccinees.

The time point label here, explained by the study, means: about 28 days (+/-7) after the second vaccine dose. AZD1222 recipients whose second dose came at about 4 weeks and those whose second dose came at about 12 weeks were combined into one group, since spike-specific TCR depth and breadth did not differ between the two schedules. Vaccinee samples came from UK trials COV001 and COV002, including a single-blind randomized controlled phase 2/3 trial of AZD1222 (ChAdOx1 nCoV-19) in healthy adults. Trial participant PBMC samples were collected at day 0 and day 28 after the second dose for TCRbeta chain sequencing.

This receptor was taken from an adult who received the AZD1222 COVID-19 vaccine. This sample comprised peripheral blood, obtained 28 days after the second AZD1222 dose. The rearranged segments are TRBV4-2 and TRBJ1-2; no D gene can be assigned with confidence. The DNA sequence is TGTGCCAGCAGACCCATAGTTAGTTCCTATGGCTACACCTTC. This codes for CASRPIVSSYGYTF.